The 27 T cell receptor beta chains below come from one sample, sequenced in a study of tumor-infiltrating lymphocytes in primary liver carcinoma. Using a constant-region primer together with ProtoScript II reverse transcriptase, TCR beta cDNA was made from 500 to 650 ng of total RNA. Each TCR beta library was derived from three nested multiplex PCR rounds that employed slightly modified ARM-PCR. Amplification in the first two PCR rounds was performed using TRBV1-TRBV30 forward primers and a C-beta reverse primer for 9 to 11 cycles each. Via MiXCR, TCRdb re-called the multiplex PCR reads, giving one row per CDR3 protein. The sample lists almost 200,000 distinct CDR3 sequences; almost 65% were seen once. Unsorted whole blood yielded blood RNA, and germline DNA was extracted as well. Sample: peripheral blood. The origin of the receptors is a woman in her sixties with primary liver carcinoma and hepatitis B virus infection.

The chain combines TRBV28 with TRBJ1-2, with 7 bases identical to TRBD1. CDR1 is MDHEN, CDR2 SYDVKM, per germline. The CDR3 has 14 residues. V was pared by 6 bases and J by 4 bases, with 8 bases of the junction left unmatched. The CDR3 loop reads CASRTPGQPYGYTF. In DNA form, the CDR3 reads TGTGCCAGCAGGACCCCGGGACAGCCCTATGGCTACACCTTC.

Remarks on this clonotype: Given a much more abundant clone one base away, this may be a read error. This chain connects TRBV6-5 to TRBJ1-6, with D unresolved. The germline gives CDR1 MNHEY, CDR2 SVGAGI. Trimming removed 4 bases at V and 11 bases at J, with 9 bases between. CDR3 length: 12 residues. The CDR3 sequence is CASSFESTPLHF. The CDR3 nucleotides read TGTGCCAGCAGTTTTGAAAGTACACCCCTCCACTTT.

On this clonotype itself: The germline gene is not matched at one end of the junction; a read error may be the cause. The chain links TRBV6-6 to TRBJ2-6; TRBD1 aligns across 10 bases. The CDR3 consists of 16 residues. CDR1 and CDR2 (germline): MNHNY, SVGAGI (reference sequence). CDR3 amino acids: CASSGQGVPGANVLTF. The CDR3 DNA reads as TGTGCCAGCAGTGGACAGGGGGTGCCTGGGGCCAATGTCCTGACTTTC.

The CDR3 here is CASSLGQGAWSNEKLFF. As DNA, the CDR3 is TGTGCCAGCAGTCTCGGACAGGGGGCTTGGAGTAATGAAAAACTGTTTTTT. The rearrangement uses TRBV28 and TRBJ1-4; TRBD1 aligns across 11 bases. The germline V gene has CDR1 MDHEN and CDR2 SYDVKM. CDR3 length: 17 residues. Losses at the gene ends were 5 bases for V and 4 bases for J; bases not matched to a gene: 9.

As for this clonotype: It may be a read error: a sequence one base away is much more abundant. The chain carries TRBV4-2 and TRBJ1-2; 7 bases fit TRBD1. From germline, CDR1 is LGHNA and CDR2 YNFKEQ. The CDR3 is made up of 17 amino acids. The V segment lost 0 bases and the J segment 9 bases; nucleotides outside the gene matches: 16. The CDR3 region is CASSQERTGGSSSRYTF. The DNA of the CDR3 is TGTGCCAGCAGCCAAGAGAGGACAGGAGGGAGTTCGTCGCGCTACACCTTC.

Concerning this clonotype itself: Likely a read error: the CDR3 ends without its conserved phenylalanine or tryptophan. This chain joins TRBV6-1 and TRBJ1-2; 9 nucleotides line up with TRBD1. With V trimmed by 6 bases and J by 6 bases, 5 bases remained unmatched. Germline V gives CDR1 MNHNS, CDR2 SASEGT. The length of the CDR3 is 13 residues. In nucleotides, the CDR3 is TGTGCCAGCAGCGTACAGGGGGCGGATGGCTACACCCTC. Protein: CASSVQGADGYTL.

Remarks on this clonotype: A read error is likely, as this CDR3 ends without the conserved phenylalanine or tryptophan. The chain is built from TRBV11-2 and TRBJ2-1; perhaps D is TRBD1 or TRBD2 (5 bases each). Germline V gives CDR1 SGHAT, CDR2 FQNNGV. The CDR3 covers 15 residues. The CDR3 spells CASSSAAGTYNEQFL. CDR3 bases: TGTGCCAGCAGTTCCGCGGCAGGGACCTACAATGAACAGTTCCTC.

Details on this clonotype: One base away lies a much larger clone, so this may be a sequencing read error. The chain employs TRBV5-5 and TRBJ1-1; tentative D call: TRBD1 (6 bases). V was clipped by 4 bases and J by 5 bases, with 12 bases between them. The V gene's germline CDR1 is SGHKS and CDR2 YYEKEE (reference sequence). The CDR3 has 13 residues. CDR3 amino acids: CASSLSGQTEAFF. In DNA form, the CDR3 reads TGTGCCAGCAGCCTTTCTGGACAGACTGAAGCTTTCTTT. The full variable domain, with the rest looked up from reference TRBV5-5 and TRBJ1-1, is DAGVTQSPTHLIKTRGQQVTLRCSPISGHKSVSWYQQVLGQGPQFIFQYYEKEERGRGNFPDRFSARQFPNYSSELNVNALLLGDSALYLCASSLSGQTEAFFGQGTRLTVV.

Concerning this clonotype itself: A single base separates this from a much larger clone, so it may be a read error. The chain employs TRBV5-6 and TRBJ2-1; 7 nucleotides match TRBD1. Germline values: CDR1 SGHDT, CDR2 YYEEEE. The CDR3 sequence is 15 residues long. The CDR3 sequence is CAGSPDRIPYNEQFF. CDR3 sequence (DNA): TGTGCCGGCAGCCCGGACAGGATCCCCTACAATGAGCAGTTCTTC. The variable domain in full, with the rest retrieved from reference TRBV5-6 and TRBJ2-1, is DAGVTQSPTHLIKTRGQQVTLRCSPKSGHDTVSWYQQALGQGPQFIFQYYEEEERQRGNFPDRFSGHQFPNYSSELNVNALLLGDSALYLCAGSPDRIPYNEQFFGPGTRLTVL.

As concerns this clonotype: Just one base apart from a much larger clone, this may be a read error. This rearrangement joins TRBV13 to TRBJ2-7; D call uncertain. Per germline, CDR1 PRHDT and CDR2 FYEKMQ (reference sequence). This CDR3 is built from 16 residues. The CDR3 is CASSSPANPYSYEQHF. In DNA form, the CDR3 reads TGTGCCAGCAGCTCACCAGCCAATCCGTACTCCTACGAGCAGCACTTC.

This clonotype appeared many times. V is TRBV6-5 and J is TRBJ1-1; TRBD1 might be the D (5 bases). CDR3 length: 17 amino acids. V was shortened by 2 bases and J by 4 bases, with 20 bases between the two germline ends. Germline CDR1 is MNHEY and CDR2 is SVGAGI. This CDR3 is CASSYNSRGGRPTEAFF. CDR3 nucleotides: TGTGCCAGCAGTTACAATAGTAGGGGAGGGAGGCCCACTGAAGCTTTCTTT.

This clonotype appeared many times. The chain combines TRBV11-3 with TRBJ2-7, with D maybe TRBD2 (6 bases). CDR3 length: 17 amino acids. V lost 5 bases to trimming and J lost 0 bases, with 20 bases between them. The germline CDR1 and CDR2 sequences are SGHNT and YENEEA. The CDR3 region is CASSRTPGTPGSYEQYF. CDR3 nucleotide sequence: TGTGCCAGCAGCCGTACCCCCGGGACTCCTGGCTCCTACGAGCAGTACTTC.

Comments on this clonotype: Its ends do not fully match the called genes, so a read error is possible. The chain has TRBV11-2 and TRBJ1-1, with unresolved D. The CDR3 is made up of 15 amino acids. Germline loops: CDR1 SGHAT, CDR2 FQNNGV. CDR3 in amino acids: CANSLEPGPDTEAFF. CDR3 nucleotide sequence: TGTGCCAACAGCTTAGAACCTGGACCGGACACTGAAGCTTTCTTT.

The genes are TRBV11-3 and TRBJ2-1, with 9 bases identical to TRBD2. V was clipped by 8 bases and J by 5 bases; unmatched bases: 16. CDR1 SGHNT and CDR2 YENEEA come from the germline V gene. The CDR3 is 17 amino acids. CDR3: CASGVAGAGGWNNEQFF. The DNA for the CDR3 is TGTGCCAGCGGCGTAGCCGGTGCGGGAGGGTGGAACAATGAGCAGTTCTTC.

This clonotype has only one observation. Just one base apart from a much larger clone, this may be a read error. The gene calls are TRBV12-3 or TRBV12-4 and TRBJ2-7, with D maybe TRBD1 (6 bases). The V end was cut by 2 bases, the J end by 2 bases, with 13 bases between. This CDR3 contains 15 residues. The CDR3 DNA is TGTGCCAGCAGTTTAAGGGACATGGCGCCCTACGAGCAGTACTTC. Amino acid sequence: CASSLRDMAPYEQYF.

This clonotype was detected many times. The chain combines TRBV29-1 with TRBJ1-5, with unresolved D. Germline CDR1 SQVTM, CDR2 ANQGSEA. Trimming stripped 4 bases from V and 0 bases from J, with 10 bases between. CDR3 size: 14 residues. The CDR3 region has the DNA TGCAGCGTTGCGGTCAGTAATAGCAATCAGCCCCAGCATTTT. This encodes CSVAVSNSNQPQHF.

This clonotype was detected ten times or more. V usage is TRBV6-5 and J usage is TRBJ2-3; 7 bases are a match to TRBD2. The CDR3 loop spans 15 amino acids. The J segment lost 2 bases and the V segment lost 5 bases, leaving 7 bases of the junction unmatched. Looked up from germline, CDR1 is MNHEY and CDR2 is SVGAGI. Here the CDR3 reads CASSPSLAVTDTQYF. As DNA, the CDR3 is TGTGCCAGCAGTCCATCCCTAGCGGTCACAGATACGCAGTATTTT.

This clonotype has just a few counts. The J gene is TRBJ2-3, the V gene TRBV5-1, with D perhaps assigned TRBD1 or TRBD2 (5 bases each). The CDR3 extends over 16 amino acids. From germline, CDR1 is SGHRS and CDR2 YFSETQ. V gave up 4 bases and J gave up 6 bases, with 21 bases separating them. The CDR3 loop reads CASSRLAGNGADTQYF. The CDR3 DNA sequence: TGCGCCAGCAGCCGCCTAGCTGGGAACGGGGCGGATACGCAGTATTTT.

Comment on this clonotype: One junction end disagrees with the germline gene, perhaps due to a read error. J is TRBJ1-5 and V is TRBV12-3 or TRBV12-4; 9 bases are shared with TRBD1. The CDR3 runs 13 residues. As DNA, the CDR3 is TGTACCAGGAGTGGGACAGGGAATCAGCCCCAGCATTTT. This codes for CTRSGTGNQPQHF.

DNA of the CDR3: TGTGCCAGCAACCTCCTCCTGGGGAGCAATGAGCAGTTCTTC. It is translated as CASNLLLGSNEQFF. The J gene is TRBJ2-1, the V gene TRBV6-2 or TRBV6-3; tentatively, D is TRBD2 (5 bases). Germline CDR1 MNHEY, CDR2 SVGEGT. Trimming removed 7 bases at V and 6 bases at J, with 16 bases between. CDR3 length: 14 amino acids.

This chain joins TRBV7-9 and TRBJ2-7; possibly TRBD2 for D (5 bases). V lost 7 bases and J 7 bases, leaving 14 bases between the germline ends. CDR1 is SEHNR, CDR2 FQNEAQ, per germline (reference sequence). The CDR3 has 12 amino acids. In DNA form, the CDR3 reads TGTGCCAGCAACTATCCGGGGTATGAGCAGTACTTC. Translated, it gives CASNYPGYEQYF.

Details on this clonotype: At one end, the junction sequence differs from germline, possibly due to a read error. The chain joins TRBV11-2 to TRBJ2-7; a possible D gene is TRBD1 (6 bases). CDR3 size: 15 residues. Germline V gene data show CDR1 as SGHAT and CDR2 as FQNNGV. The CDR3 DNA follows: TGCGCCAGCAGCTTAGGTCCTAGGGGGTCCTACGAGCAGTACTTC. This codes for CASSLGPRGSYEQYF.

The chain recombines TRBV23-1 with TRBJ2-7; D tentatively reads TRBD1 or TRBD2 (5 bases each). TRBV23-1 is marked as an open reading frame, function uncertain. V lost 1 base and J lost 0, with 22 bases in between. This CDR3 spans 19 amino acids. CDR3 protein: CASSQFKRDLGDLSYEQYF. The CDR3 bases are TGCGCCAGCAGTCAATTTAAAAGAGACTTGGGGGACCTCTCCTACGAGCAGTACTTC.

This clonotype was recorded only once. One base away lies a much larger clone, so this may be a sequencing read error. The rearrangement uses TRBV6-5 and TRBJ2-5; no reliable D call. CDR3 size: 12 residues. Germline V gene sequence: CDR1 MNHEY, CDR2 SVGAGI. The chain's CDR3 is CASSRTKETLYF. The CDR3 nucleotides are TGTGCCAGCAGTAGAACCAAGGAGACCCTGTACTTC.

In regard to this clonotype: Here the CDR3 omits its conserved ending phenylalanine or tryptophan, so a read error is the likely source. V usage is TRBV4-2 and J usage is TRBJ1-1, with 7 bases fitting TRBD1. Unmatched junction bases numbered 5, after V lost 1 base and J lost 0 bases. The length of the CDR3 is 16 residues. The germline CDR1 and CDR2 sequences are LGHNA and YNFKEQ. The CDR3 is CASSQAKGQMNTEAFS. The CDR3 DNA follows: TGTGCCAGCAGCCAAGCTAAGGGACAGATGAACACTGAAGCTTTCTCT.

The chain uses TRBV24-1 and TRBJ2-2, with 9 nucleotides matching TRBD1. J was trimmed by 5 bases and V by 7 bases; bases with no gene match: 10. Germline V lookup: CDR1 KGHDR, CDR2 SFDVKD. CDR3 length: 16 amino acids. The CDR3 coding sequence is TGTGCCACCAGAGATCCTACCGGGACAGGGACCGGGGAGCTGTTTTTT. The encoded protein is CATRDPTGTGTGELFF.

Regarding this clonotype: The junction differs from germline at one of its ends, possibly a read error. This sequence joins TRBV11-2 and TRBJ1-2; D might be TRBD1 (5 bases). The CDR3 runs 18 residues. Germline CDR1 SGHAT, CDR2 FQNNGV. The CDR3 DNA reads as TGTGCCAGCAGCTTAGCTTTCCCGGACACCAACTCAAACTATTGCTACACCTTC. Translated, it gives CASSLAFPDTNSNYCYTF.